The TCR beta chain described here comes from a study of neurological immune-mediated disorders. Across the whole study: The multiple sclerosis group of 34 included 31 relapsing-remitting and 3 secondary progressive patients.

The unsorted libraries were prepared from 2 million PBMCs (stored at -80 C). This clonotype was detected many times. Deletions cut 0 bases from V and 7 bases from J, with 7 bases between. Looked up from germline, CDR1 is DFQATT and CDR2 is SNEGSKA (reference sequence). The length of the CDR3 is 12 residues. TCRdb redid the calling of the 5' RACE reads with MiXCR, one entry per CDR3 protein. The sample holds 50,000 or so distinct CDR3 sequences, more than 3% seen once. Sequenced input: PBMCs. This receptor was obtained from a young man with multiple sclerosis. The chain employs TRBV20-1 and TRBJ2-1; the D is unclear. The CDR3 reads CSARDHRNEQFF. DNA for the CDR3: TGCAGTGCTAGAGATCATCGGAATGAGCAGTTCTTC.